The rows below give T cell receptor beta chains drawn from one sample of a study of CD8 T cells in ankylosing spondylitis. TCRdb independently ran MiXCR on the 5' RACE reads; one entry per CDR3 protein. This sample carries over 600,000 distinct CDR3 sequences, about 20% of them seen once, and the ten largest clones take under 20%. The sample taken for sequencing was blood, either unsorted or a sorted T cell fraction (not recorded which). These receptors originate from a male donor with ankylosing spondylitis. CDR3s leave out the opening cysteine and the closing phenylalanine or tryptophan. The order of the fields is V gene, clone size, CDR3 protein. Some rows mark clone size as missing; the rest say once, few, many or name a class of expanded clone.

TRBV4-3	NA	ASSQDLTGRNYGYT
TRBV3-1	NA	ASSQDTELAGGSYEQY
TRBV24-1	few	ATSDSGQYNEQF
TRBV20-1	few	RADGGVDNEQF
TRBV4-3	NA	ASSQDRASGSTDTQY
TRBV5-1	few	ASRPGLAEYNEQF
TRBV10-3	few	AISTKVAGDGSSYNEQF
TRBV5-1	few	ASSHGTGLSTDTQY
TRBV5-1	few	ASSLAWSGELF
TRBV5-6	NA	ASSPGRQKTQY
TRBV6-2/TRBV6-3	few	ASSYGWGRTMNTEAF
TRBV12-3/TRBV12-4	many	ASRGRQDRNSPLH
TRBV7-2	many	ASSLEAEEKLF
TRBV12-3/TRBV12-4	NA	ASRPGGLGSPLH
TRBV20-1	NA	SATQARVSTDTQY
TRBV7-2	NA	ASSRYYWGLSGDEQF
TRBV24-1	few	ATSPTSGPETQY
TRBV15	NA	ATSTPGGSDEKLF
TRBV13	few	ASSLEEKEGGDTQY
TRBV29-1	many	SVAPWVFVPSTDTQY
TRBV4-2	few	ASSQDLARNTGELF
TRBV12-3/TRBV12-4	few	ASSPLAGGPSNPYEQY
TRBV6-2/TRBV6-3	NA	ASSYRWGLETQY
TRBV12-3/TRBV12-4	few	ASSLPGHLRDEQY
TRBV11-2	few	ASVLAGGIEAF
TRBV30	NA	AWSVLQGVLRGYT
TRBV7-9	once	ASSPPGDAAYEQY
TRBV2	NA	ASSPDVPSYEQY
TRBV20-1	few	SAKRLAGGSHNEQF
TRBV29-1	many	SVHRDRGSPGEAF
TRBV5-5	few	ASSWGTREDEQF
TRBV6-1	few	ASSDRGPADTQY
TRBV29-1	NA	SVIGDSYGYT
TRBV9	NA	ASSPPLGEGGGEQY
TRBV12-3/TRBV12-4	few	ASTTTGVNGYT
TRBV4-1	NA	ASSHRHTGELF
TRBV4-3	few	ASSQDSAYPLYGYT
TRBV24-1	NA	ATSEMGNQPQH
TRBV7-2	many	ASSLGGAEETQY
TRBV20-1	NA	SARPTAPRFQKQETQY
TRBV20-1	NA	SAPPMGGSEKLF
TRBV13	NA	ASSLGRDSLIYEQY
TRBV10-3	few	AISAGGSGETQY
TRBV9	NA	ASSVANPRGTVNEQY
TRBV29-1	few	SVELPTGGTYEQY
TRBV9	few	ASNRYRSGGTDTQY
TRBV12-3/TRBV12-4	NA	ASSLQGDPYGYT
TRBV9	few	ASSVVGTTNYNEQF
TRBV27	few	ASSLGTTHPPTDTQY
TRBV3-1	many	ASSQSGTQY
TRBV5-6	many	ASSYLVEQF
TRBV20-1	NA	SARRKGAGEKLF
TRBV29-1	few	SVPPGQGMTDTQY
TRBV11-2	NA	ASMGQDLYEQF
TRBV6-1	few	ASSEAGTLGLNTEAF
TRBV7-2	NA	ASSLDTNQPQH
TRBV10-3	few	AITADRGYNYGYT
TRBV9	NA	ASSPGRGGDTGELF
TRBV29-1	few	SVVGRASYNEQF
TRBV12-3/TRBV12-4	NA	ASSLGELAAYEQY